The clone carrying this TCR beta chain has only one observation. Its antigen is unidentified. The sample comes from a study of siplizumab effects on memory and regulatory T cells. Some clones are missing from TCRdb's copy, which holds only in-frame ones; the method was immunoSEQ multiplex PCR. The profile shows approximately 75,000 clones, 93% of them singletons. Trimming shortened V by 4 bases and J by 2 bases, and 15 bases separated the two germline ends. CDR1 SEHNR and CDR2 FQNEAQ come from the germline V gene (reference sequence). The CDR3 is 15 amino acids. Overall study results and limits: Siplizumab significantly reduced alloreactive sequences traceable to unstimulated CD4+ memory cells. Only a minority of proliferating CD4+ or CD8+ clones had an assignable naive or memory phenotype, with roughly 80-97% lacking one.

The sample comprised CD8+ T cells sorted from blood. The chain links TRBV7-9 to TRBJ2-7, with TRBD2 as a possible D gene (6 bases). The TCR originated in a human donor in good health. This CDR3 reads CASSSGLRGTYEQYF. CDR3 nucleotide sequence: TGTGCCAGCAGCTCAGGACTTCGGGGGACCTACGAGCAGTACTTC.